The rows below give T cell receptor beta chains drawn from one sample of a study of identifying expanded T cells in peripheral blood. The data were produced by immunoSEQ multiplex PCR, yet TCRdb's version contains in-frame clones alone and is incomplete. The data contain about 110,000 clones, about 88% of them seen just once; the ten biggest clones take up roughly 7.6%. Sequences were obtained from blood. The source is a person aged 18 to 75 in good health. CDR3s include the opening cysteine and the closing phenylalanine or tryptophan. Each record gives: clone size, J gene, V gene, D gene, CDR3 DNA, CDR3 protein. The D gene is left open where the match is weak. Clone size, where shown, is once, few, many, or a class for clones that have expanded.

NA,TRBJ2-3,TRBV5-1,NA,TGCGCCAGCAGCCCCTGGGGAGTGGGGACAGATACGCAGTATTTT,CASSPWGVGTDTQYF
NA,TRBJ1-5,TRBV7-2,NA,TGTGCCAGCAGGGGGGAGGGCAATCAGCCCCAGCATTTT,CASRGEGNQPQHF
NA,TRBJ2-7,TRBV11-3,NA,TGTGCCAGCAGCTTAGGTTTTCGGACAGATGCCTCCTACGAGCAGTACTTC,CASSLGFRTDASYEQYF
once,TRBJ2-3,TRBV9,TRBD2,TGTGCCAGCAGCGTATTTAGCGGGGGTACAGATACGCAGTATTTT,CASSVFSGGTDTQYF
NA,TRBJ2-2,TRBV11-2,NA,TGTGCCAGCAGCGCAGGTGTCGGGGAGCTGTTTTTT,CASSAGVGELFF
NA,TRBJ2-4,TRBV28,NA,TGTGCCAGCAGCAACTTGACGGGCAGGAGGGGCATTCAGTACTTC,CASSNLTGRRGIQYF
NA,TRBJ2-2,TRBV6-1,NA,TGTGCCAGCACTGGGGGACACGGGGAGCTGTTTTTT,CASTGGHGELFF
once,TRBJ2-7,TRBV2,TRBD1,TGTGCCATCAGACAGGGAACGATAAACGAGCAGTACTTC,CAIRQGTINEQYF
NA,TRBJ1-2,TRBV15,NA,TGTGCCACCAGCAGAGTCAGGGATTATGGCTACACCTTC,CATSRVRDYGYTF
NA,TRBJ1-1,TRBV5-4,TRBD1,TGTGCCAGCAGCACCCCTAACAGGGGGGTGAACACTGAAGCTTTCTTT,CASSTPNRGVNTEAFF
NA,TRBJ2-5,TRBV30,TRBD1,TGTGCCTGGACTGCTGGGACAGGGGAGGAGACCCAGTACTTC,CAWTAGTGEETQYF
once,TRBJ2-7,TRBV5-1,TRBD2,TGCGCCAGCAGCTTGGAACGAGTATCGGGGGGTTCTAACGAGCAGTACTTC,CASSLERVSGGSNEQYF
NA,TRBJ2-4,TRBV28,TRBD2,TGTGCCACCTCCGGGGGGGCCAAAAACATTCAGTACTTC,CATSGGAKNIQYF
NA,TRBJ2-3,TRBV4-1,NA,TGCGCCAGCAGCCAAGATCGTAGTTCGAGGACAGATACGCAGTATTTT,CASSQDRSSRTDTQYF
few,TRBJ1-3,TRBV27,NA,TGTGCCAGCAGTTTATCAGCTGGAAACACCATATATTTT,CASSLSAGNTIYF
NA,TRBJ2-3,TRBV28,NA,TGTGCCAGCAGTTTTTGGGGGAGGGGGTCTAGCACAGATACGCAGTATTTT,CASSFWGRGSSTDTQYF
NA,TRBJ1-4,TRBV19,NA,TGTGCCTGTACGGGGGGACCGGCAACTAATGAAAAACTGTTTTTT,CACTGGPATNEKLFF
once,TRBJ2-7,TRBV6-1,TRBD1,TGTGCCAGCACCCAAAACGGACAGGGCCGCTACGAGCAGTACTTC,CASTQNGQGRYEQYF
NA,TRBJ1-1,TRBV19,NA,TGTGCCAGTAGTATAGGAGGCAGGGAGGTTGGTGAAGCTTTCTTT,CASSIGGREVGEAFF
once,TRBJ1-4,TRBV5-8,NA,TGTGCCAGCAGCTTGTTGTCAGGGGTTCGGAGTGAAAAACTGTTTTTT,CASSLLSGVRSEKLFF
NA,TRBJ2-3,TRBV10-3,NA,TGTGCCATCAGGGAGGGGCGGAGCACAGATACGCAGTATTTT,CAIREGRSTDTQYF
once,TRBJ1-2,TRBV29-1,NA,TGCAGCGTCCGAACCCAGGGCGGGGCCGAATTATATGGCTACACCTTC,CSVRTQGGAELYGYTF
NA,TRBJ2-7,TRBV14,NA,TGTGCCAGCAGCCCGTCGGCGGGACGGACCTACGAGCAGTACTTC,CASSPSAGRTYEQYF
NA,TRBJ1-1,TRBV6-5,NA,TGTGCCAGCAGAACCCCTCATGGGGATACTGAAGCTTTCTTT,CASRTPHGDTEAFF
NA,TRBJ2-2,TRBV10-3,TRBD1,TGTGCCATCAGACCGGGACAGGGCAACACCGGGGAGCTGTTTTTT,CAIRPGQGNTGELFF
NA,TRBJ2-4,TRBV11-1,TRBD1,TGTGCCAGCAGCCCCTACGGGACAGGGGAAAACATTCAGTACTTC,CASSPYGTGENIQYF
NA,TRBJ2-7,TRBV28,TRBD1,TGTGCCAGCAGGGGGATCGGGACAGGGGGACAGTACGAGCAGTACTTC,CASRGIGTGGQYEQYF
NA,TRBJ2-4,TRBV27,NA,TGTGCCAGCAGGCTGGACTCTACCCTAGCCAAAAACATTCAGTACTTC,CASRLDSTLAKNIQYF
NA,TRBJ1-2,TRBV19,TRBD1,TGTGCCAGTAGGCCCACCGGGACAGGGAGCGGTGGCTACACCTTC,CASRPTGTGSGGYTF